This T cell receptor (beta chain) was captured by sequencing in a study of blood T cell repertoires in COVID-19. Study-level background: Sites in the United States, Italy and Spain provided acute and convalescent COVID-19 samples.

Germline loops: CDR1 ENHRY, CDR2 SYGVKD. This CDR3 has 14 residues. The V end lost 8 bases, the J end lost 3 bases, and 16 bases lay between the germline ends. Residents of under 25 US areas, aged roughly 18 to 89 years, made up the participants. The study assigned cohorts using participant-reported clinical history. In the study's own analysis: Reference gene primer amplification yielded estimated nucleated cell counts. Only in-frame clones appear in the TCRdb table, and some are missing; sequencing was by immunoSEQ multiplex PCR. That table furnishes V, J and clone size, whereas the DNA furnished D and trimming. This table has under 300,000 clones, about nine tenths appearing once.

The chain has TRBV10-3 and TRBJ1-1; D perhaps matches TRBD1 (5 bases). The sequence came from a woman in her 30s with acute COVID-19. The sequenced material came from PBMCs or T cells enriched from blood (not recorded which). The CDR3 loop reads CAIGPSGGYTEAFF. CDR3 DNA sequence: TGTGCCATCGGCCCCTCGGGGGGGTACACTGAAGCTTTCTTT.